This TCR beta chain was documented in a study of T cell responses to AZD1222 COVID-19 vaccine. General observations from the study: A mostly white British donor set with more females was recruited, and clonal diversity was possibly underestimated.

Comments on this clone: Its antigen is as yet unknown.

TCRdb's table, derived via immunoSEQ multiplex PCR, lists solely in-frame clones and lacks some. Among 25,000 to 30,000 clones listed, approximately 88% were seen once. Germline V gene lookup returns CDR1 SGHRS and CDR2 YFSETQ. V was trimmed by 4 bases and J by 5 bases, leaving 7 bases between them. The CDR3 is 12 amino acids. J is TRBJ2-1 and V is TRBV5-1; D not certain. Sequencing used peripheral blood, obtained on day 0 of AZD1222 vaccination. The source of this sequence is an adult in good health. The CDR3 nucleotides are TGCGCCAGCAGCATCCCGGACAATGAGCAGTTCTTC. Amino acid sequence: CASSIPDNEQFF. The whole variable domain, filled in from reference TRBV5-1 and TRBJ2-1, reads KAGVTQTPRYLIKTRGQQVTLSCSPISGHRSVSWYQQTPGQGLQFLFEYFSETQRNKGNFPGRFSGRQFSNSRSEMNVSTLELGDSALYLCASSIPDNEQFFGPGTRLTVL.